The T cell receptor beta chain under discussion was sequenced for a study of shared clonotypes between healthy human individuals. Broader study findings: Against clonotypes common to all four donors, non-shared ones had lower generation probabilities.

Assay runs were performed at deep level. Data came from immunoSEQ multiplex PCR; TCRdb stores just in-frame clones and leaves some out. The sample lists hundreds of thousands of clones; approximately 95% were seen once. The investigators split CD4+ cells into a CD45RA+ naive subset and a CD45RA-negative memory subset. This CDR3 spans 15 amino acids. Germline CDR1 SGHRS, CDR2 YFSETQ. V was clipped by 0 bases and J by 2 bases, with 12 bases between them. To note about this clone: Antigen unknown.

The sequenced material came from naive CD4+ T cells sorted from blood. Subset described: CD45RA+ positively selected. The clonotype was recovered from a woman in her 30s in good health. V usage is TRBV5-1 and J usage is TRBJ2-7; D is ambiguous. The CDR3, as DNA: TGCGCCAGCAGCTTGGCGTCGACACCGACCTACGAGCAGTACTTC. Protein sequence: CASSLASTPTYEQYF.